Included here is one T cell receptor beta chain sequence, with context. Its antigen is currently unknown. Germline CDR1 reads ENHRY; CDR2 reads SYGVKD. J lost 7 bases, V lost 10 bases, and 10 bases had no gene match. The CDR3 contains 14 residues. These data originate in a study of regulatory T cells in long-lasting Graves disease. Overall study results and limits: Whereas new patients shared 950 to 1,000 public clonotypes, persistent patients shared more, at about 3,000.

CDR3-region Arm-PCR and iRepertoire HTBI primers produced the TCR beta libraries. MiXCR, run by TCRdb on the multiplex PCR reads, gives a single entry per CDR3 protein. The sample records under 400,000 distinct CDR3 sequences, 16% being singletons. Time point specified: newly diagnosed GD, antithyroid drugs for less than 3 months. The authors made the TCR library using RNA they extracted from PBMCs. These data also featured in a second study, about T cells in Graves' hyperthyroidism and ophthalmopathy. This second report adds: Researchers barred patients who had uncontrolled infection, other autoimmune disease, pregnancy or lactation.

This rearrangement joins TRBV10-3 to TRBJ1-4; 9 positions agree with TRBD1. The sequenced sample was peripheral blood mononuclear cells (PBMCs), obtained at new diagnosis, from a patient treated with antithyroid drugs. This TCR was recovered from a man aged 40-49 years with Graves disease. The CDR3 nucleotides are TGTGCCACCAAGGGGGACAGGGAGGCTGAAAAACTGTTTTTT. Translating it yields CATKGDREAEKLFF.